The 17 T cell receptor beta chains below all came from one sample that was sequenced in a study of cytomegalovirus exposure and HLA in healthy donors. Sequenced by immunoSEQ multiplex PCR; TCRdb stores in-frame clones only, minus some. This table holds approximately 70,000 clones, around 94% found once. Material: PBMCs. The receptors originated from a woman under 30 in good health and CMV-seropositive.

Written as DNA, the CDR3 is TGTGCCAGCAGCTTAGTTTCTGGGTCGGGACAGTTCCTCAATCAGCCCCAGCATTTT. This translates into CASSLVSGSGQFLNQPQHF. The rearrangement joins TRBV7-9 to TRBJ1-5; 7 bases align to TRBD1. Germline-derived CDR1 and CDR2 are SEHNR and FQNEAQ (reference sequence). CDR3 length: 19 amino acids. The trim removed 1 base at V and 3 bases at J, leaving 15 bases unmatched.

The chain employs TRBV25-1 and TRBJ2-1; tentative D call: TRBD2 (6 bases). The CDR3 has 15 residues. V lost 6 bases, J lost 3 bases, and 15 bases lay in between. CDR1 is MGHDK and CDR2 is SYGVNS in the germline V gene. The CDR3 is CASRPLARIYNEQFF. In DNA form, the CDR3 reads TGTGCCAGCAGGCCCCTAGCGCGGATCTACAATGAGCAGTTCTTC.

The V and J genes are TRBV5-5 and TRBJ1-6; TRBD1 matches at 7 bases. From germline, CDR1 is SGHKS and CDR2 YYEKEE (reference sequence). Trimming took 7 bases from V and 7 from J; bases not matched to a gene: 11. The CDR3 covers 15 residues. CDR3 region: CASLQGPSLNSPLHF. The CDR3 bases are TGTGCCAGCCTACAGGGGCCATCCCTGAATTCACCCCTCCACTTT.

The count of this clone is one. DNA for the CDR3: TGTGCCAGCAGCCCAGTGGTAGCGGGGGCCTACAATGAGCAGTTCTTC. Translated: CASSPVVAGAYNEQFF. This rearrangement joins TRBV7-9 to TRBJ2-1, with 9 nucleotides matching TRBD2. CDR1 and CDR2 from the germline V gene are SEHNR and FQNEAQ (reference sequence). The CDR3 runs to 16 residues. The J segment lost 2 bases and the V segment lost 5 bases, leaving 7 bases of the junction unmatched.

The rearrangement joins TRBV6-8 to TRBJ1-2; D uncertain. This CDR3 region has 14 residues. CDR1 and CDR2 from the germline V gene are MNHGY and SAAAGT. Trimming removed 6 bases at V and 8 bases at J, with 19 bases between. The CDR3 DNA reads TGTGCCAGCAGGATTTTTGACTATTGGGGAGGCTACACCTTC. This translates into CASRIFDYWGGYTF.

This clone was seen a single time. The chain employs TRBV4-3 and TRBJ2-1; D is perhaps TRBD2 (5 bases). The V gene's germline CDR1 is LGHNA and CDR2 YSLEER. The CDR3 loop spans 15 amino acids. Trimming removed 3 bases at V and 7 bases at J, with 16 bases between. The DNA for the CDR3 is TGCGCCAGCAGCCAGGAATTGGACTTGTGGAATGAGCAGTTCTTC. It yields the protein CASSQELDLWNEQFF.

The chain recombines TRBV7-8 with TRBJ1-2, with a possible D match to TRBD1 (5 bases). Germline V gene lookup returns CDR1 SGHVS and CDR2 FQNEAQ. Trimming took off 2 bases at V and 2 bases at J, with 18 bases between the two ends. The CDR3 is made up of 17 amino acids. CDR3 in DNA: TGTGCCAGCAGCTTAAGAGGTTCGGCAGGGCCGAACTATGGCTACACCTTC. The encoded protein is CASSLRGSAGPNYGYTF.

The chain employs TRBV30 and TRBJ2-7; 8 bases are shared with TRBD2. V trimming: 4 bases; J trimming: 4 bases; junction bases outside the gene matches: 6. The CDR3 runs to 13 residues. CDR1 and CDR2 (germline): GTSNPN, SVGIG (reference sequence). CDR3 DNA sequence: TGTGCCTGGACGGGAGGGAGTACATACGAGCAGTACTTC. This gives the protein CAWTGGSTYEQYF.

The chain carries TRBV28 and TRBJ1-4; D is undetermined. Trimming took 6 bases from V and 3 from J, leaving 11 bases between them. The CDR3 has 14 residues. Germline CDR1 is MDHEN and CDR2 is SYDVKM. CDR3 in DNA: TGTGCCAGCAGCCCACAGAGTTCTAATGAAAAACTGTTTTTT. Amino acids: CASSPQSSNEKLFF.

The chain is built from TRBV10-2 and TRBJ1-5, with 7 bases lining up with TRBD1. Germline V CDR1 and CDR2: WSHSY, SAAADI. The CDR3 contains 14 residues. Trimming cost V 10 bases and J 5 bases; bases outside gene matches: 11. In nucleotides, the CDR3 is TGCGCCACCGGGAGACAGGGAGGTGATCAGCCCCAGCATTTT. The encoded protein is CATGRQGGDQPQHF.

The chain employs TRBV27 and TRBJ1-1, with 9 bases identical to TRBD1. Germline loops: CDR1 MNHEY, CDR2 SMNVEV (reference sequence). The CDR3 has 13 residues. With V trimmed by 6 bases and J by 4 bases, 3 bases remained unmatched. CDR3 region: CASRGTGTTEAFF. CDR3 DNA: TGTGCCAGCAGGGGGACAGGGACCACTGAAGCTTTCTTT.

The CDR3 here is CASQTNTGELFF. The CDR3 DNA reads TGTGCCAGCCAGACGAACACCGGGGAGCTGTTTTTT. The J gene is TRBJ2-2, the V gene TRBV14, with D unresolved. Germline V gene lookup returns CDR1 SGHDN and CDR2 FVKESK. V was pared by 8 bases and J by 0 bases, with 4 bases between. This CDR3 has 12 amino acids.

V is TRBV25-1 and J is TRBJ2-7; no definite D call. The CDR3 sequence is 11 residues long. Germline assignment: CDR1 MGHDK and CDR2 SYGVNS. The V end lost 4 bases, the J end lost 3 bases, and 4 bases lay between the germline ends. The DNA of the CDR3 is TGTGCCAGCAGTGCAGGCTACGAGCAGTACTTC. Its translation is CASSAGYEQYF.

CDR3 residues: CASKDRQGVWGYTF. The CDR3 coding sequence is TGTGCCAGCAAGGATAGACAGGGGGTATGGGGCTACACCTTC. The chain uses TRBV28 and TRBJ1-2, with 9 bases identical to TRBD1. Germline V gene data show CDR1 as MDHEN and CDR2 as SYDVKM. This CDR3 contains 14 residues. The V gene end was trimmed by 7 bases and the J gene end by 8 bases; junction bases not matched to a gene: 11.

V usage is TRBV7-2 and J usage is TRBJ2-1, with a tentative D call TRBD2 (5 bases). This CDR3 comprises 14 residues. The V gene lost 4 bases and the J gene lost 8 bases, with 15 bases spanning the gap. Germline V lookup: CDR1 SGHTA, CDR2 FQGNSA. The CDR3 DNA is TGTGCCAGCAGCTCTAGGGTGAGTAGCGATGAGCAGTTCTTC. It is translated as CASSSRVSSDEQFF.

The chain joins TRBV7-3 to TRBJ2-5, with 11 positions matching TRBD2. The V gene's germline CDR1 is SGHTA and CDR2 FQGTGA. After removal of 2 bases from V and 5 bases from J, the junction contained 7 bases not matched to a gene. This CDR3 comprises 16 residues. CDR3 region: CASSLSLAGVGETQYF. DNA of the CDR3: TGTGCCAGCAGCTTATCACTAGCGGGAGTAGGGGAGACCCAGTACTTC.

In DNA, the CDR3 is TGTGCCAGCCAAAGGCAGGGGGGATGGGTTGGAAACACCATATATTTT. This translates into CASQRQGGWVGNTIYF. J is TRBJ1-3 and V is TRBV2; 7 bases are shared with TRBD1. The CDR3 has 16 amino acids. Losses at the gene ends were 8 bases for V and 3 bases for J; bases not matched to a gene: 13. Germline V gene lookup returns CDR1 SNHLY and CDR2 FYNNEI. The full variable domain, in which reference TRBV2 and TRBJ1-3 provide the parts outside the CDR3, is EPEVTQTPSHQVTQMGQEVILRCVPISNHLYFYWYRQILGQKVEFLVSFYNNEISEKSEIFDDQFSVERPDGSNFTLKIRSTKLEDSAMYFCASQRQGGWVGNTIYFGEGSWLTVV.